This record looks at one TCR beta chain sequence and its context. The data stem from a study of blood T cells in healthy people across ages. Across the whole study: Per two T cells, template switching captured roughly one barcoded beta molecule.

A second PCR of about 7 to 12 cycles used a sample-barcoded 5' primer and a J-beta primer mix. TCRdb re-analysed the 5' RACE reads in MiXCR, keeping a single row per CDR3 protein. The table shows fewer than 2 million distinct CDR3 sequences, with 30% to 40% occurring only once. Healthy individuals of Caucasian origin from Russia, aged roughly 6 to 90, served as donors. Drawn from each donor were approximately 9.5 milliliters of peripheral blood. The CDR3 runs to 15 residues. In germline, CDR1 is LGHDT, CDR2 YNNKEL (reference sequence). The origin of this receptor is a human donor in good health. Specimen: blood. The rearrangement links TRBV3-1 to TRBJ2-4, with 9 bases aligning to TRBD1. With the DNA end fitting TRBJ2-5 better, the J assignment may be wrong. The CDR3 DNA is TGTGCCAGCAGCCCGACAGGGGGAAGTGGAGAGACCCAGTACTTC. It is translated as CASSPTGGSGETQYF.